This entry is about one TCR beta chain. Its cognate antigen is unknown. These data are taken from a study of cytomegalovirus exposure and HLA in healthy donors. Looking at the study overall: Membership in the Caucasian-associated ancestry cluster was found for 81% of approximately 400 genotyped donors. General study findings and limits: Common viral pathogens were later found to be apparently linked to several of the most significant clusters.

It was with 60 Vbeta and 13 Jbeta primers that the PCR ran. Assay used: immunoSEQ multiplex PCR; TCRdb lists only in-frame clones, some missing. The table shows over 200,000 clones, with roughly 90% occurring only once. The germline V gene encodes CDR1 SGHRS and CDR2 YFSETQ. Trimming pared 3 bases from V and 2 bases from J, leaving 12 bases between. This CDR3 has 15 amino acids. The TCR comes from a woman in her late teens or twenties in good health and CMV-seronegative. The sequencing sample was made of PBMCs. The gene calls are TRBV5-1 and TRBJ2-1; D possibly corresponds to TRBD1 (5 bases). CDR3 bases: TGCGCCAGCAGCTGGACCCAGGGTCCCTACAATGAGCAGTTCTTC. Translation gives CASSWTQGPYNEQFF.